The entry below gives a single TCR beta chain sequence along with its context. Germline V gene lookup returns CDR1 LNHDA and CDR2 SQIVND (reference sequence). This CDR3 has 11 amino acids. Trimming left V 8 bases short and J 5 bases short, with 6 bases between. The sample originates from a study of blood T cell repertoires in COVID-19. Study information: The origin of the acute and convalescent COVID-19 samples was the United States, Italy and Spain. PBMCs, B-cell-depleted T cells, or T cells provided the cDNA or gDNA that made up the material.

In the authors' workflow: Amplifying reference gene primers gave estimates of nucleated cell counts. Sequencing used immunoSEQ multiplex PCR; TCRdb keeps in-frame clones, though not all of them. That table furnishes V, J and clone size, whereas the DNA furnished D and trimming. The sample gives about 330,000 clones, roughly 90% of which show up once; 6.4% is in the top ten. This receptor was identified in a man younger than 30 who had recovered from COVID-19. This rearrangement joins TRBV19 to TRBJ2-2; D unresolved. The sequencing input was peripheral blood. The CDR3, as DNA: TGTGCCAGTCGCGAAACCGGGGAGCTGTTTTTT. Translated, it gives CASRETGELFF.